The clone carrying this T cell receptor beta chain has ten or more counts. Its antigen is unknown. The entry originates in a study of regulatory T cells in long-lasting Graves disease. The CDR3 loop spans 16 amino acids. The germline V and J ends were trimmed by 4 bases and 3 bases, with 19 bases remaining between them. In germline, CDR1 is LGHNT, CDR2 FRNRAP. General observations from the study: The researchers studied only peripheral blood, not thyroid tissue. Among samples with persistent disease, TRBV28, TRBJ1-2 and TRBJ2-5 were favored.

With iRepertoire HTBI primers and Arm-PCR of CDR3 regions, TCR beta libraries were built. Per the authors' pipeline: Across samples, 60 or so TRBV and some 14 TRBJ segments were found. TCRdb re-called the multiplex PCR reads through MiXCR, storing one row per CDR3 protein. TCRdb's processing, not the authors', yielded these V and J calls. The top ten clones hold approximately 25% of a sample with roughly 560,000 distinct CDR3 sequences, about 16% of them seen once. Regarding time point: newly diagnosed GD, antithyroid drugs for less than 3 months. PBMC-extracted RNA yielded the TCR library. The same sample was also used in a study of T cells in Graves' hyperthyroidism and ophthalmopathy. That publication notes: The study used the HTBI primer set for a first-round RT-PCR of the TCR CDR3.

The receptor was isolated from a woman aged 35-65 years with Graves disease. This chain connects TRBV12-5 to TRBJ2-7, with D tentatively TRBD2 (6 bases). The sequences come from peripheral blood mononuclear cells (PBMCs), collected at new diagnosis, from a patient treated with antithyroid drugs. The CDR3 DNA follows: TGTGCTAGTGGTTACGGACTACCGGGTTTAGTCTACGAGCAGTACTTC. Translation: CASGYGLPGLVYEQYF. The complete variable domain, with remaining parts taken from reference TRBV12-5 and TRBJ2-7, reads DARVTQTPRHKVTEMGQEVTMRCQPILGHNTVFWYRQTMMQGLELLAYFRNRAPLDDSGMPKDRFSAEMPDATLATLKIQPSEPRDSAVYFCASGYGLPGLVYEQYFGPGTRLTVT.